This TCR beta chain appears in the sequencing data of a study of T cell changes during pregnancy in multiple sclerosis. The CDR3 length is 16 residues. Germline CDR1 and CDR2: LNHDA and SQIVND (reference sequence). Trimming removed 7 bases from V and 3 bases from J, with 21 bases in between. The assay was immunoSEQ multiplex PCR, and TCRdb's table has in-frame clones only and misses some. Of about 77,000 clones in the sample, 89% were seen once. The sequence was collected from a female donor with multiple sclerosis, enrolled in a pregnancy study. The rearrangement uses TRBV19 and TRBJ1-2; D perhaps matches TRBD1 (6 bases). The sample was peripheral blood, taken before pregnancy. CDR3: CASTLRGGSWDYGYTF. For the CDR3, the DNA is TGTGCCAGTACTCTAAGGGGGGGGTCCTGGGACTATGGCTACACCTTC.